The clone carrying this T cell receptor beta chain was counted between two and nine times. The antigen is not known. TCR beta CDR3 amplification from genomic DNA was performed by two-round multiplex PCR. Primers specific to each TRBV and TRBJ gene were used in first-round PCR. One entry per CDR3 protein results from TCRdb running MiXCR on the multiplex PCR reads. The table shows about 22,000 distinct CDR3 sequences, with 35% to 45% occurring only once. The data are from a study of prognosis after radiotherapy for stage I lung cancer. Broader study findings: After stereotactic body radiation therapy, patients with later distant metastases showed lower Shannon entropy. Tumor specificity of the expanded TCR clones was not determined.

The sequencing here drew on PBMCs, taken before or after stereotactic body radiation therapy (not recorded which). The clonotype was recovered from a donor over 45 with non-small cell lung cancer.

The CDR3 bases are TGTGCCAGCAGCTTAGTCTTTGGGACAAATAATCAGCCCCAGCATTTT. It yields the protein CASSLVFGTNNQPQHF. J is TRBJ1-5 and V is TRBV7-2, with D possibly being TRBD1 (6 bases). This CDR3 comprises 16 residues. Deletions cut 1 base from V and 4 bases from J, with 14 bases between. Germline V gene lookup returns CDR1 SGHTA and CDR2 FQGNSA.